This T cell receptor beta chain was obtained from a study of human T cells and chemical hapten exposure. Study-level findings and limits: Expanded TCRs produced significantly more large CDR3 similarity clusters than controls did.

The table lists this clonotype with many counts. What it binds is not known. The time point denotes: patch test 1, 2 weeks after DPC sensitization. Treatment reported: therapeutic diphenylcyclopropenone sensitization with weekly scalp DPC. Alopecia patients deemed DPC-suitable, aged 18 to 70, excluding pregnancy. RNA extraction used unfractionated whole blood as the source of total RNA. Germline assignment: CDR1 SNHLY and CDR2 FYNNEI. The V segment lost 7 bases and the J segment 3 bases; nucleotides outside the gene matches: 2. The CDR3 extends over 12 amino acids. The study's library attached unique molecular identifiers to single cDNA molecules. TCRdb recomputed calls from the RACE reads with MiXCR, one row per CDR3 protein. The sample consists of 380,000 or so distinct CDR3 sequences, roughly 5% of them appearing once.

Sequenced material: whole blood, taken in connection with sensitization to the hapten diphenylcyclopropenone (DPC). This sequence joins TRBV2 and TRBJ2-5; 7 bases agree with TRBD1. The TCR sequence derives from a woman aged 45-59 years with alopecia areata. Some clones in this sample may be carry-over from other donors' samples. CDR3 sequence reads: CASIGQEETQYF. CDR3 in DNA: TGTGCCAGCATTGGACAGGAAGAGACCCAGTACTTC.